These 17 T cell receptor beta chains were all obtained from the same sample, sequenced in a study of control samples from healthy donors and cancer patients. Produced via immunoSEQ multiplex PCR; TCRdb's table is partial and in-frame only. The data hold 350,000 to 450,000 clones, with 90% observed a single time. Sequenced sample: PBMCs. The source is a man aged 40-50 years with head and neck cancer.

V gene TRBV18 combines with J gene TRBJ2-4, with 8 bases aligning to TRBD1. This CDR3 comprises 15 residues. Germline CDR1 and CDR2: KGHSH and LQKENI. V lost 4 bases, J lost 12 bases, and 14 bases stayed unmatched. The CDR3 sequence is CASSLAGTGTLDQYF. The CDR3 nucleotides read TGTGCCAGCTCACTGGCCGGGACAGGCACTCTAGATCAGTACTTC.

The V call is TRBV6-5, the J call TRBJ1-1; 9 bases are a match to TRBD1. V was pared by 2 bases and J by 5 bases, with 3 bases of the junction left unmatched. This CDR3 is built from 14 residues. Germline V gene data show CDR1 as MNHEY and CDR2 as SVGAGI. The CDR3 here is CASSYGTGSTEAFF. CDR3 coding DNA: TGTGCCAGCAGTTACGGGACAGGGTCGACTGAAGCTTTCTTT.

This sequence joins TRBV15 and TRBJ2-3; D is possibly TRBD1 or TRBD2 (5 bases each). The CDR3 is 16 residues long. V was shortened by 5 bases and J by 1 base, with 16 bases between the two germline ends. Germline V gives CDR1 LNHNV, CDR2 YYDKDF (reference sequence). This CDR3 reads CATSESGGVGTDTQYF. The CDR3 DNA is TGTGCCACCAGCGAGAGTGGGGGTGTGGGCACAGATACGCAGTATTTT.

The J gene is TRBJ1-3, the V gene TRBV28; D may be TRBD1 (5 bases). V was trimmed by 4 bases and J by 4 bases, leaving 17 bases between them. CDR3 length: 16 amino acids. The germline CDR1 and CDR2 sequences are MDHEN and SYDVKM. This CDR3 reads CASSSTQGGSGNTIYF. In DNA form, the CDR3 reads TGTGCCAGCAGTTCAACCCAGGGTGGCTCAGGAAACACCATATATTTT.

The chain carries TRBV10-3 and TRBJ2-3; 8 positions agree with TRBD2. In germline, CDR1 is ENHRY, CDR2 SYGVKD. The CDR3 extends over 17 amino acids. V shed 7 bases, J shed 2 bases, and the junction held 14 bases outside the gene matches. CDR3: CAITRTSRAEDTDTQYF. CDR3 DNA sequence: TGTGCCATCACCAGGACTAGCAGGGCAGAGGACACAGATACGCAGTATTTT.

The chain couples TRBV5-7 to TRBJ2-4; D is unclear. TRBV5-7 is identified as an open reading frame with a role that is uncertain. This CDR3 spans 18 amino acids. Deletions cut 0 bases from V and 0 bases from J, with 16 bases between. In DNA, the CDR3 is TGTGCCAGCAGCTTGGGTCCCGGAATGGGCCCAGCCAAAAACATTCAGTACTTC. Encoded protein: CASSLGPGMGPAKNIQYF.

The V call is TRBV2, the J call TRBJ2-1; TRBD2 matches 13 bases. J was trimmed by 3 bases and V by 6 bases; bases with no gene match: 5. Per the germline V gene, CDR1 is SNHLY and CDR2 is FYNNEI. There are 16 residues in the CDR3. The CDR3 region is CASRPGLAGYYNEQFF. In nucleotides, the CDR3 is TGTGCCAGCAGACCGGGACTAGCGGGGTACTACAATGAGCAGTTCTTC. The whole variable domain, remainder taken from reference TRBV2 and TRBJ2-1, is EPEVTQTPSHQVTQMGQEVILRCVPISNHLYFYWYRQILGQKVEFLVSFYNNEISEKSEIFDDQFSVERPDGSNFTLKIRSTKLEDSAMYFCASRPGLAGYYNEQFFGPGTRLTVL.

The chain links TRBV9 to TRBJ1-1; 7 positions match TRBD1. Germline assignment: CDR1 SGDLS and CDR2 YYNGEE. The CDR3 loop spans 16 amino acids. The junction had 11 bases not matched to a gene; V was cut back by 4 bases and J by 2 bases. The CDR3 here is CASSLAKDRANTEAFF. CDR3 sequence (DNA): TGTGCCAGCAGCCTCGCTAAAGACAGGGCCAACACTGAAGCTTTCTTT.

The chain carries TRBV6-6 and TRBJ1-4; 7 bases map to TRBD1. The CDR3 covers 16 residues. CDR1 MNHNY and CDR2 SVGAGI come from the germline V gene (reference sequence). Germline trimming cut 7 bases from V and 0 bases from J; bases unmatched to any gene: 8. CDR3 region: CASTTRDRATNEKLFF. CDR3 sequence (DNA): TGTGCCAGCACTACCCGGGACAGAGCAACTAATGAAAAACTGTTTTTT.

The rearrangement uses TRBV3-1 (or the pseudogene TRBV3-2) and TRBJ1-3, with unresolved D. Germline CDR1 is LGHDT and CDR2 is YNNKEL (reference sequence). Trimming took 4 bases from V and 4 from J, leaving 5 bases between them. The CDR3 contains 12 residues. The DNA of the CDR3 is TGTGCCAGCAGCCCTCAGGGAAACACCATATATTTT. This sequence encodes CASSPQGNTIYF.

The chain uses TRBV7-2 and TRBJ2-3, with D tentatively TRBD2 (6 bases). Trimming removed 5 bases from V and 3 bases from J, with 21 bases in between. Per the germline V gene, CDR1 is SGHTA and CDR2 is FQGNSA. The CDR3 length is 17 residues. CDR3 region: CASSIDGLGGRTDTQYF. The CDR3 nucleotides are TGTGCCAGCAGCATCGACGGGTTGGGAGGTCGTACAGATACGCAGTATTTT. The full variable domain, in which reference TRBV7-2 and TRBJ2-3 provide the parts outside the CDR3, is GAGVSQSPSNKVTEKGKDVELRCDPISGHTALYWYRQSLGQGLEFLIYFQGNSAPDKSGLPSDRFSAERTGGSVSTLTIQRTQQEDSAVYLCASSIDGLGGRTDTQYFGPGTRLTVL.

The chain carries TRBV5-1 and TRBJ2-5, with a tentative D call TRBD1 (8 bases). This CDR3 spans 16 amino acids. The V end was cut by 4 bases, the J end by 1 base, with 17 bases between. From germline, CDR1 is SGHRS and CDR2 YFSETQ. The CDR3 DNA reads TGCGCCAGCAGCCGAACAGGGGGGGAAGTCCAAGAGACCCAGTACTTC. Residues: CASSRTGGEVQETQYF.

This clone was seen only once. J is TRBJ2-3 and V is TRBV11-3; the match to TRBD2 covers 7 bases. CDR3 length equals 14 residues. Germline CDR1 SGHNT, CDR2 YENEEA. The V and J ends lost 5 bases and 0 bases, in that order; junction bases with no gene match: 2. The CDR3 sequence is CASSHGGSTDTQYF. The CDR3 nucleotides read TGTGCCAGCAGCCACGGGGGGAGCACAGATACGCAGTATTTT.

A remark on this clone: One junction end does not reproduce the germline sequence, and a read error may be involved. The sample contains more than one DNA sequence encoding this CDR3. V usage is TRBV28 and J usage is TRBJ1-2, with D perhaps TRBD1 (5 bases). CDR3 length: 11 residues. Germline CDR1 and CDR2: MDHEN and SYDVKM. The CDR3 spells CLGGGQGGYTF. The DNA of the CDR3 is TGCCTCGGGGGGGGTCAGGGTGGCTACACCTTC.

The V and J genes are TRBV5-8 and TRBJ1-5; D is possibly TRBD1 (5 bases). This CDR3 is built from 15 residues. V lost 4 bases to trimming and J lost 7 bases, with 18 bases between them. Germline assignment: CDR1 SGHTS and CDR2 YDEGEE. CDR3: CASSQSLIRQQPQHF. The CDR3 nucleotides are TGTGCCAGCAGCCAATCACTTATTAGACAGCAGCCCCAGCATTTT.

As DNA, the CDR3 is TGTGCCAGCTCATCCACTCGGACAGGGGGCTACGAGCAGTACTTC. Protein product: CASSSTRTGGYEQYF. V usage is TRBV18 and J usage is TRBJ2-7, with 10 bases identical to TRBD1. Germline CDR1 and CDR2: KGHSH and LQKENI. Trimming took 5 bases from V and 3 from J; bases not matched to a gene: 7. The CDR3 loop spans 15 amino acids.

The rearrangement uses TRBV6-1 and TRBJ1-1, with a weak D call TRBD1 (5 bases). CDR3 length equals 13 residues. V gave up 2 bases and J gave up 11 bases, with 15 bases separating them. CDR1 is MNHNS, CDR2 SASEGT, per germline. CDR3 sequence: CASSELYGREAFF. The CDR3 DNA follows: TGTGCCAGCAGTGAATTATATGGCAGGGAGGCTTTCTTT.